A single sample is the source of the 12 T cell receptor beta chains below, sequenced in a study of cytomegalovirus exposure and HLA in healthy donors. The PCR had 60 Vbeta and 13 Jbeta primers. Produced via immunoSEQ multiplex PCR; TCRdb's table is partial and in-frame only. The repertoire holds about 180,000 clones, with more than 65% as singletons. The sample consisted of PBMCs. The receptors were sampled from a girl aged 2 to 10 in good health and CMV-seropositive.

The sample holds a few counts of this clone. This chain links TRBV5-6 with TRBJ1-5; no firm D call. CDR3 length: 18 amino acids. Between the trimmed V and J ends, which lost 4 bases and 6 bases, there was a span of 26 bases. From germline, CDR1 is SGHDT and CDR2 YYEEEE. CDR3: CASSASPLGDIYAQPQHF. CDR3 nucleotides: TGTGCCAGCAGCGCATCCCCCTTGGGCGACATTTACGCTCAGCCCCAGCATTTT.

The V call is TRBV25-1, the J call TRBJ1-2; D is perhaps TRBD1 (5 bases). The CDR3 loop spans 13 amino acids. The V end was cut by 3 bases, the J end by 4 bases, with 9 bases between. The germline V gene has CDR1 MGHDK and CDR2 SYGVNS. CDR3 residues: CASSDTGFYGYTF. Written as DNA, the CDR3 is TGTGCCAGCAGTGACACAGGTTTCTATGGCTACACCTTC.

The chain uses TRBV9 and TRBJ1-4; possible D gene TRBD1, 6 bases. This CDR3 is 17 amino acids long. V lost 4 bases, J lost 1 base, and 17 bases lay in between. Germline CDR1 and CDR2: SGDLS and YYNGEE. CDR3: CASSIGVGGRTNEKLFF. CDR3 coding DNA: TGTGCCAGCAGCATCGGTGTGGGGGGGCGAACTAATGAAAAACTGTTTTTT.

CDR3 nucleotides: TGTGCCAGTAGTATGGGACAGACTTTGAACACTGAAGCTTTCTTT. Amino acids: CASSMGQTLNTEAFF. V is TRBV19 and J is TRBJ1-1; 7 bases are a match to TRBD1. Losses at the gene ends were 3 bases for V and 0 bases for J; bases not matched to a gene: 4. The germline V gene has CDR1 LNHDA and CDR2 SQIVND (reference sequence). The CDR3 is 15 residues long. Full variable domain (missing parts from reference TRBV19 and TRBJ1-1): DGGITQSPKYLFRKEGQNVTLSCEQNLNHDAMYWYRQDPGQGLRLIYYSQIVNDFQKGDIAEGYSVSREKKESFPLTVTSAQKNPTAFYLCASSMGQTLNTEAFFGQGTRLTVV.

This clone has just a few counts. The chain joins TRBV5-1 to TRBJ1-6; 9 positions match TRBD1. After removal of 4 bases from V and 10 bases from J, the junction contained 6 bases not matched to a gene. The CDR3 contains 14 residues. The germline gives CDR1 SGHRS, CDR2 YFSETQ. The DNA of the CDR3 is TGCGCCAGCAGCCCCCGGGACAGGGAGTCACCCCTCCACTTT. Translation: CASSPRDRESPLHF.

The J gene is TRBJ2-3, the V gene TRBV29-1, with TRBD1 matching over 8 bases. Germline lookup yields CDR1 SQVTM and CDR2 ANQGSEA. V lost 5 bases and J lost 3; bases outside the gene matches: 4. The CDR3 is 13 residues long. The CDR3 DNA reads TGCAGCGTTAGCGGACAGGGAACAGATACGCAGTATTTT. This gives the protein CSVSGQGTDTQYF.

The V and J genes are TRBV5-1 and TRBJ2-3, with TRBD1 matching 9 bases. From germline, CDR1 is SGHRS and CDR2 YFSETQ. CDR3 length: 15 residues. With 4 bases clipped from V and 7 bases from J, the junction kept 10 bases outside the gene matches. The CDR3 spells CASSAKTGGLNTQYF. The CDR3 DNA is TGCGCCAGCAGCGCCAAGACAGGGGGATTGAATACGCAGTATTTT.

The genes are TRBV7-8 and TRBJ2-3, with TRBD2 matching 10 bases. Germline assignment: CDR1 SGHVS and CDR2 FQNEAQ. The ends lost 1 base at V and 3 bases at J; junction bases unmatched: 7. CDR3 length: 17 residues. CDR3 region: CASSLVASGSRTDTQYF. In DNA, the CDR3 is TGTGCCAGCAGCTTAGTCGCTAGCGGGAGTCGTACAGATACGCAGTATTTT. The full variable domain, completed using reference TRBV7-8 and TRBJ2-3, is GAGVSQSPRYKVAKRGQDVALRCDPISGHVSLFWYQQALGQGPEFLTYFQNEAQLDKSGLPSDRFFAERPEGSVSTLKIQRTQQEDSAVYLCASSLVASGSRTDTQYFGPGTRLTVL.

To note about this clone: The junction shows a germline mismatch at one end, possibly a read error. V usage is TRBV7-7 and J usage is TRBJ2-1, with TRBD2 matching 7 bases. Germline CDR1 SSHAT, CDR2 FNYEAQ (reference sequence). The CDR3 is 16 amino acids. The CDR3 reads CASSLGGGSRIEEQFF. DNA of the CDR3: TGTGCTAGCAGCTTAGGTGGCGGGAGTCGCATTGAGGAGCAGTTCTTC.

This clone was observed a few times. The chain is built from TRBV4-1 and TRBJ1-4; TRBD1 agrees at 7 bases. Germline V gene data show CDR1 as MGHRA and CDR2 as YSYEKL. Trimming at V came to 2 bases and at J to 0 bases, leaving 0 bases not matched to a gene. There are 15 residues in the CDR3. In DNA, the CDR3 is TGCGCCAGCAGCCAACAGGGGGCAACTAATGAAAAACTGTTTTTT. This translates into CASSQQGATNEKLFF.

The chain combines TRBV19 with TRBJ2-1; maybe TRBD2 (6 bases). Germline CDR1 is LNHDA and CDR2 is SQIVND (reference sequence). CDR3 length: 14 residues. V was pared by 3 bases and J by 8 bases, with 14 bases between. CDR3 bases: TGTGCCAGTAGTATCGGGTCGGGAGACGATGAGCAGTTCTTC. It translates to CASSIGSGDDEQFF.

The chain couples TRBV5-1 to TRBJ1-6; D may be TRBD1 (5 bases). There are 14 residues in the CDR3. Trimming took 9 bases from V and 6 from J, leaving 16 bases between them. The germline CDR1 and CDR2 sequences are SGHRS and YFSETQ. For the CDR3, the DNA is TGCGCCACCGCTGAAGGGGCGGTTAATTCACCCCTCCACTTT. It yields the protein CATAEGAVNSPLHF. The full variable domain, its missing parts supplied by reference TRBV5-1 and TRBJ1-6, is KAGVTQTPRYLIKTRGQQVTLSCSPISGHRSVSWYQQTPGQGLQFLFEYFSETQRNKGNFPGRFSGRQFSNSRSEMNVSTLELGDSALYLCATAEGAVNSPLHFGNGTRLTVT.